This TCR beta chain was recovered during a study of OX40 agonist ivuxolimab in advanced cancers. Background on the study: People in dose escalation had one of these cancers: hepatocellular carcinoma, melanoma, renal cell or head and neck cancer. A male proportion of just over 80% was recorded, with mean age approximately 60 years and range roughly 23 to 90. Overall study results and limits: The average count of expanded clones was higher among CD8+ T cells than among CD4+.

Using immunoSEQ multiplex PCR, the repertoire was profiled, and TCRdb retains in-frame clones only, with some absent. Of roughly 80,000 clones listed, roughly 83% are singletons. This clone appeared a single time. The antigen is not known. V was trimmed by 2 bases and J by 15 bases, leaving 12 bases between them. This CDR3 region has 11 residues. Germline lookup yields CDR1 SGHNT and CDR2 YYREEE (reference sequence). The rearrangement joins TRBV5-4 to TRBJ2-1; perhaps TRBD2 as D (5 bases). The receptor was derived from an adult with an advanced solid tumor such as melanoma, head and neck, liver or kidney cancer. The sample consisted of CD4+ or CD8+ T cells sorted from blood, taken in a trial of the OX40 agonist ivuxolimab. CDR3 nucleotide sequence: TGTGCCAGCAGCTTTGGCCCTAGCTGGTTCTTC. Residues: CASSFGPSWFF.